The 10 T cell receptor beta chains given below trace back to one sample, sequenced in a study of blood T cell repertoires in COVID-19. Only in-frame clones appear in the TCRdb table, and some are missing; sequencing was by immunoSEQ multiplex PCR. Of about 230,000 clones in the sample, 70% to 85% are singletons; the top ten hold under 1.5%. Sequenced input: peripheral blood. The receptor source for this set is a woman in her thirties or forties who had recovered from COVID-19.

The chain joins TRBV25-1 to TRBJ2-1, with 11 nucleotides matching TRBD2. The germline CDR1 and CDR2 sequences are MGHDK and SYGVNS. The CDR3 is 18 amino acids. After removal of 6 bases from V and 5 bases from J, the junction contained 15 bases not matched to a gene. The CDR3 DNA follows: TGTGCCAGCAGAAATAATCTAGCGGGGGGTTTTGGCGACAATGAGCAGTTCTTC. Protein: CASRNNLAGGFGDNEQFF. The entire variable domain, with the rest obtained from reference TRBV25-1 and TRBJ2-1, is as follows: EADIYQTPRYLVIGTGKKITLECSQTMGHDKMYWYQQDPGMELHLIHYSYGVNSTEKGDLSSESTVSRIRTEHFPLTLESARPSHTSQYLCASRNNLAGGFGDNEQFFGPGTRLTVL.

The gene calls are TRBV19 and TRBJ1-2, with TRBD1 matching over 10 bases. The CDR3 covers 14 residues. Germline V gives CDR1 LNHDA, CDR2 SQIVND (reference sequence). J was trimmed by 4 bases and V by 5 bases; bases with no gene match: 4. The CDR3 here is CASSSRDRGYGYTF. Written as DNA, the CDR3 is TGTGCCAGTAGTTCCCGGGACAGGGGCTATGGCTACACCTTC.

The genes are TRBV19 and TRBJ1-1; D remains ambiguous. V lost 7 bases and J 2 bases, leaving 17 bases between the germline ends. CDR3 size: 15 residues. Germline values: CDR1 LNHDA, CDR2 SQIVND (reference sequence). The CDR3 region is CASTPAEAINTEAFF. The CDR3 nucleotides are TGTGCCAGTACCCCGGCCGAGGCGATTAACACTGAAGCTTTCTTT.

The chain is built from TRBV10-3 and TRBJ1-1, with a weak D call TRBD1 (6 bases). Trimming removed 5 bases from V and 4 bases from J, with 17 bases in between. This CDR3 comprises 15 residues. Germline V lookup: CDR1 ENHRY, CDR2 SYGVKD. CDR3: CAISQGQLVVTEAFF. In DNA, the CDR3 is TGTGCCATCAGTCAAGGACAGTTGGTTGTCACTGAAGCTTTCTTT.

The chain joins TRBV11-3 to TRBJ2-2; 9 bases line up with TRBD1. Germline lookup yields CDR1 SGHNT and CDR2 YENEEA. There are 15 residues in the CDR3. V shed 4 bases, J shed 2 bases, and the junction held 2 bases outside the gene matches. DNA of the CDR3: TGTGCCAGCAGCTCGGACAGGGGAAACACCGGGGAGCTGTTTTTT. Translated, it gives CASSSDRGNTGELFF.

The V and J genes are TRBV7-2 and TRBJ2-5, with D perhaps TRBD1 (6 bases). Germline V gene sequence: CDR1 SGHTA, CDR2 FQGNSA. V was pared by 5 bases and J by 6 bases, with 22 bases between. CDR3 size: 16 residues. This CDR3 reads CASSPRWGPTSKTQYF. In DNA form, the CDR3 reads TGTGCCAGCAGCCCCAGGTGGGGGCCAACGTCCAAGACCCAGTACTTC.

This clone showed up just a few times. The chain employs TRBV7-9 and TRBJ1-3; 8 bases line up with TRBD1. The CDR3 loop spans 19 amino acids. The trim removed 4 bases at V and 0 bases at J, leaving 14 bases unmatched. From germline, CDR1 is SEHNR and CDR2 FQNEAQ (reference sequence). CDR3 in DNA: TGTGCCAGCAGCTCCGGGGACAGGCGCTTCCTCGCCTCTGGAAACACCATATATTTT. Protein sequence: CASSSGDRRFLASGNTIYF.

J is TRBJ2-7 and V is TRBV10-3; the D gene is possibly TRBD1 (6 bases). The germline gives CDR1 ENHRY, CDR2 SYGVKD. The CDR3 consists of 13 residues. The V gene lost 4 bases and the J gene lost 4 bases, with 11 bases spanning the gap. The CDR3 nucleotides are TGTGCCATCAGTGGGAACAGGGATTACGAGCAGTACTTC. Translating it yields CAISGNRDYEQYF.

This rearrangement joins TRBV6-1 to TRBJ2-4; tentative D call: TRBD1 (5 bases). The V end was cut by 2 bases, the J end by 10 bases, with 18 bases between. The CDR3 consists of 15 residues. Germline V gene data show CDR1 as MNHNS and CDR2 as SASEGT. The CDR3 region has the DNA TGTGCCAGCAGTGAACTTCCGCAGGGAATGGGAATTCAGTACTTC. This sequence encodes CASSELPQGMGIQYF.

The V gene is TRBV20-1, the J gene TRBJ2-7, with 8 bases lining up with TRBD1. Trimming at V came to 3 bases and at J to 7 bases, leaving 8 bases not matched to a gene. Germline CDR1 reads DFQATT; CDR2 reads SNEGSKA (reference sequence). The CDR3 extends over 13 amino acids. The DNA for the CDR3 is TGCAGTGCTAGTGAAACGGGGGACAGGGAGCAGTACTTC. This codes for CSASETGDREQYF.